A single sample is the source of the 5 T cell receptor beta chains below, sequenced in a study of cytomegalovirus exposure and HLA in healthy donors. This PCR relied on a set of 60 Vbeta primers and 13 Jbeta primers. This table comes from immunoSEQ multiplex PCR, and its TCRdb copy is limited to in-frame clones, with some not included. Here the sample spans tens of thousands of clones, approximately 75% being singletons. Sequencing used PBMCs. The receptors come from a woman aged 40 to 49 in good health and CMV-seropositive.

The CDR3 DNA is TGTGCCAGCATGAGCGGGGGGACGAGTTACGAGCAGTACTTC. Amino acids: CASMSGGTSYEQYF. The rearrangement links TRBV6-5 to TRBJ2-7, with 9 bases fitting TRBD2. CDR3 length: 14 residues. Germline V lookup: CDR1 MNHEY, CDR2 SVGAGI. Germline trimming cut 7 bases from V and 4 bases from J; bases unmatched to any gene: 8.

The gene calls are TRBV19 and TRBJ2-1; a weak D match, TRBD1 (5 bases). V lost 2 bases to trimming and J lost 2 bases, with 13 bases between them. The CDR3 totals 16 residues. Germline CDR1 LNHDA, CDR2 SQIVND (reference sequence). CDR3 protein: CASSINRPGTYNEQFF. DNA of the CDR3: TGTGCCAGTAGTATAAACAGGCCTGGTACCTACAATGAGCAGTTCTTC.

The chain joins TRBV6-5 to TRBJ2-7; D not certain. Germline lookup yields CDR1 MNHEY and CDR2 SVGAGI. V shed 4 bases and J shed 0 bases, with 10 bases lying between them. CDR3 length equals 14 residues. CDR3 loop: CASSLSGNSYEQYF. DNA for the CDR3: TGTGCCAGCAGTTTATCGGGTAACTCCTACGAGCAGTACTTC.

The rearrangement joins TRBV10-3 to TRBJ1-1; no firm D call. Trimming removed 1 base from V and 4 bases from J, with 10 bases in between. Germline values: CDR1 ENHRY, CDR2 SYGVKD. CDR3 size: 14 residues. The CDR3 nucleotides are TGTGCCATCAGTGAGTTGAGTGGTTCCACTGAAGCTTTCTTT. Translated, it gives CAISELSGSTEAFF.

The chain recombines TRBV7-6 with TRBJ2-3, with D perhaps TRBD1 (6 bases). Germline loops: CDR1 SGHVS, CDR2 FNYEAQ. The ends were cut back, 4 bases at V and 9 bases at J, with 11 bases in the middle. The CDR3 runs 12 residues. The CDR3 DNA reads TGTGCCAGCAGCTCTCAGCAGGGGACGCAGTATTTT. This codes for CASSSQQGTQYF.